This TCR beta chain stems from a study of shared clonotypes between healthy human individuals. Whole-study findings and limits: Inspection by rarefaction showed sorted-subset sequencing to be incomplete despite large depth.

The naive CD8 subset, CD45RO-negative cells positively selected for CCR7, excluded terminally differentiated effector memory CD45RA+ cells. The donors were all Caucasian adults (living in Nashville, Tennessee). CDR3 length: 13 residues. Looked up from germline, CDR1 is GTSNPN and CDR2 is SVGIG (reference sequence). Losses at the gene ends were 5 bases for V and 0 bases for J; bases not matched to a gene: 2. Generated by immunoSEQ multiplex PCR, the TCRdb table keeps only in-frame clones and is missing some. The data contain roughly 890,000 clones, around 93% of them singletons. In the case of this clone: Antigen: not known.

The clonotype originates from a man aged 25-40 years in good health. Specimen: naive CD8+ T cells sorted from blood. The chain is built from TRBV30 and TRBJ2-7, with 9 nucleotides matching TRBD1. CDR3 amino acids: CAWDRGSSYEQYF. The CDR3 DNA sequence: TGTGCCTGGGACAGGGGGAGCTCCTACGAGCAGTACTTC.